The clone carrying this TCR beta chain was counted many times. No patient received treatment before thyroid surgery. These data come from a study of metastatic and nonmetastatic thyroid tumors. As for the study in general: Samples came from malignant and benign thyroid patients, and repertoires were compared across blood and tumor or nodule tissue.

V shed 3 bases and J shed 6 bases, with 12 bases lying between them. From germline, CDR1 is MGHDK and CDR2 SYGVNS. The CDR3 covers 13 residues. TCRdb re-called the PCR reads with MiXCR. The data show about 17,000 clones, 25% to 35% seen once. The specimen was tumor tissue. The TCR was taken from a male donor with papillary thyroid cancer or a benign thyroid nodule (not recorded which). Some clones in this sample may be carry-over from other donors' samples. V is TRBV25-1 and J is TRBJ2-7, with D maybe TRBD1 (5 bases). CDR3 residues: CASSETRRGEQYF. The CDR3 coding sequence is TGTGCCAGCAGTGAGACTCGTAGGGGCGAGCAGTACTTC.